This TCR beta chain was recovered during a study of OX40 agonist ivuxolimab in advanced cancers. Study-level background: Ivuxolimab was delivered to patients intravenously every 2 weeks at doses spanning 0.01 to 10 mg/kg. About 40% of patients had received prior checkpoint inhibitor therapy.

CDR1 is DFQATT, CDR2 SNEGSKA, per germline (reference sequence). V was shortened by 7 bases and J by 7 bases, with 13 bases between the two germline ends. The CDR3 has 11 amino acids. TCRdb keeps only in-frame clones here, not all; method: immunoSEQ multiplex PCR. The sample yields 65,000 to 95,000 clones, approximately 92% seen once. Sequenced material: CD4+ or CD8+ T cells sorted from blood, taken in a trial of the OX40 agonist ivuxolimab. This TCR derives from an adult with an advanced solid tumor such as melanoma, head and neck, liver or kidney cancer. The chain uses TRBV20-1 and TRBJ2-5; D tentatively fits TRBD1 or TRBD2 (7 bases each). The CDR3 coding sequence is TGCAGTGTACCAGGGGGGGGGACCCAGTACTTC. Its protein product is CSVPGGGTQYF.